This section outlines one TCR beta chain sequence together with its context. The method was immunoSEQ multiplex PCR; TCRdb's version includes in-frame clones alone and lacks a portion of them. The data hold tens of thousands of clones, with about 90% observed a single time. This CDR3 has 15 amino acids. Deletions cut 1 base from V and 4 bases from J, with 13 bases between. Per the germline V gene, CDR1 is LNHDA and CDR2 is SQIVND (reference sequence). This specimen belongs to a study of OX40 agonist ivuxolimab in advanced cancers. Study details: As their treatment, patients were administered ivuxolimab, an agonistic anti-OX40 (CD134) antibody. Averaging 60 years in age, with a range of roughly 20 to 90, the cohort was about 83% male.

This sequence joins TRBV19 and TRBJ1-2, with D possibly matching TRBD1 (6 bases). The material was CD4+ or CD8+ T cells sorted from blood, obtained in a trial of the OX40 agonist ivuxolimab. This sequence originates from an adult with an advanced solid tumor such as melanoma, head and neck, liver or kidney cancer. CDR3 residues: CASSIAPGDGYGYTF. CDR3 in DNA: TGTGCCAGTAGTATAGCCCCAGGGGATGGCTATGGCTACACCTTC.